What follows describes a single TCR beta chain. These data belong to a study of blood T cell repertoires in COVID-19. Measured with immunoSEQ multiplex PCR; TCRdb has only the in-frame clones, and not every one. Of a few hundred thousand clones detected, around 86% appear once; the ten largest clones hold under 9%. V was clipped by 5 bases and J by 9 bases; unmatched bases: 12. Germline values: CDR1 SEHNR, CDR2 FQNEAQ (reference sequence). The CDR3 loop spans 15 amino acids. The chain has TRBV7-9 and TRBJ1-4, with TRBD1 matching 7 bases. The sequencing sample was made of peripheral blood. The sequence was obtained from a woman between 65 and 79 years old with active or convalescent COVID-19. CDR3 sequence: CASSPTRGGGKKLFF. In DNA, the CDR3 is TGTGCCAGCAGCCCAACTCGAGGGGGCGGTAAAAAACTGTTTTTT. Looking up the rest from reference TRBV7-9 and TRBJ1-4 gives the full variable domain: DTGVSQNPRHKITKRGQNVTFRCDPISEHNRLYWYRQTLGQGPEFLTYFQNEAQLEKSRLLSDRFSAERPKGSFSTLEIQRTEQGDSAMYLCASSPTRGGGKKLFFGSGTQLSVL.